The present entry profiles one T cell receptor beta chain with its context. Germline CDR1 SEHNR, CDR2 FQNEAQ (reference sequence). The CDR3 contains 12 residues. The V end lost 4 bases, the J end lost 5 bases, and 5 bases lay between the germline ends. This entry is derived from a study of blood T cell repertoires in COVID-19. On the study more broadly: Sources were T cells, B-cell-depleted T cells, or PBMCs; the material itself was cDNA or gDNA.

Assay used: immunoSEQ multiplex PCR; TCRdb lists only in-frame clones, some missing. Among some 74,000 clones listed, 83% were seen once. J is TRBJ1-4 and V is TRBV7-9; D not resolved. This TCR was sampled from an elderly man with acute or convalescent COVID-19. The material sequenced was peripheral blood. CDR3 DNA sequence: TGTGCCAGCAGCTCTTCGAATGAAAAACTGTTTTTT. This codes for CASSSSNEKLFF. The full variable domain, completed using reference TRBV7-9 and TRBJ1-4, is DTGVSQNPRHKITKRGQNVTFRCDPISEHNRLYWYRQTLGQGPEFLTYFQNEAQLEKSRLLSDRFSAERPKGSFSTLEIQRTEQGDSAMYLCASSSSNEKLFFGSGTQLSVL.